A selection of T cell receptor beta chains follows, all from one sample in a study of T-cell memory formation after mild COVID-19. TCRdb redid the calling of the 5' RACE reads with MiXCR, one entry per CDR3 protein. The data hold more than 75,000 distinct CDR3 sequences, with about 14% observed a single time. The sequencing sample was made of PBMCs or a T cell subset sorted from them (not recorded which). These receptors came from an adult woman who had mild COVID-19 (a few samples of this study predate the infection). Cell type and time point are not known. Both conserved end residues are part of each CDR3. A D gene is named only where the DNA matches it firmly. Size values are once, few and many counts, or a class for expanded clones, and some rows have none.

len	d_gene	v_gene	abundance	j_gene	CDR3aa	CDR3nt
15	TRBD1	TRBV20-1	NA	TRBJ2-3	CSARSPGQDTDTQYF	TGCAGTGCTAGGAGTCCGGGACAGGACACAGATACGCAGTATTTT
15	TRBD1	TRBV5-1	few	TRBJ2-6	CASSRGTAGANVLTF	TGCGCCAGCAGCCGAGGGACAGCTGGGGCCAACGTCCTGACTTTC
16	TRBD1	TRBV6-5	NA	TRBJ2-5	CASSYYPGQGKETQYF	TGTGCCAGCAGTTACTACCCGGGACAGGGGAAAGAGACCCAGTACTTC
20	TRBD2	TRBV6-2/TRBV6-3	NA	TRBJ2-2	CASSYSGLAGGPIGTGELFF	TGTGCCAGCAGTTACTCGGGACTAGCGGGGGGACCCATCGGCACCGGGGAGCTGTTTTTT
16	TRBD1	TRBV7-9	NA	TRBJ1-2	CASSLGPGQGAEGYTF	TGTGCCAGCAGCTTAGGCCCGGGACAGGGGGCTGAGGGCTACACCTTC
15	TRBD1	TRBV7-9	few	TRBJ1-4	CASSIRQGMDEKLFF	TGTGCCAGCAGCATAAGACAGGGAATGGATGAAAAACTGTTTTTT
15	NA	TRBV30	few	TRBJ1-1	CAWSVVSLGVTEAFF	TGTGCCTGGAGTGTAGTCTCGTTGGGGGTCACTGAAGCTTTCTTT
16	TRBD1	TRBV24-1	NA	TRBJ2-2	CATSDSTGVLTGELFF	TGTGCCACCAGTGACTCTACAGGGGTTTTAACCGGGGAGCTGTTTTTT
17	TRBD1	TRBV9	few	TRBJ2-2	CASSVARGQGNTGELFF	TGTGCCAGCAGCGTAGCCCGGGGACAGGGTAACACCGGGGAGCTGTTTTTT
16	TRBD2	TRBV7-9	few	TRBJ2-5	CASSLSGGPREETQYF	TGTGCCAGCTCTCTTAGCGGGGGCCCTCGAGAAGAGACCCAGTACTTC
15	NA	TRBV7-2	NA	TRBJ1-2	CASSLVVQDDYGYTF	TGTGCCAGCAGCTTAGTGGTACAGGATGACTATGGCTACACCTTC
19	TRBD2	TRBV5-6	many	TRBJ2-3	CASSLSLGLAGASTDTQYF	TGTGCCAGCAGCTTATCCCTGGGACTAGCGGGAGCTTCCACAGATACGCAGTATTTT
17	NA	TRBV10-3	NA	TRBJ2-3	CAISESGTGISTDTQYF	TGTGCCATCAGTGAGTCCGGTACAGGGATTAGCACAGATACGCAGTATTTT
15	NA	TRBV5-1	few	TRBJ2-5	CASSSLGRNQETQYF	TGCGCCAGCAGCTCATTGGGGCGAAACCAAGAGACCCAGTACTTC
14	NA	TRBV12-2	NA	TRBJ1-2	CASRLNGRNYGYTF	TGTGCAAGTCGCTTAAACGGCAGAAACTATGGCTACACCTTC
17	TRBD2	TRBV25-1	few	TRBJ2-5	CASSTTGTSGSQETQYF	TGTGCCAGCAGTACGACCGGGACTAGCGGGAGTCAGGAGACCCAGTACTTC
16	NA	TRBV6-5	few	TRBJ1-5	CASSPAEGDFNQPQHF	TGTGCCAGCAGCCCGGCCGAAGGGGATTTCAATCAGCCCCAGCATTTT
15	TRBD1	TRBV19	many	TRBJ1-2	CASSIVSGTGDGYTF	TGTGCCAGTAGTATAGTTTCTGGGACAGGGGATGGCTACACCTTC
16	TRBD2	TRBV11-1	NA	TRBJ2-1	CASSQGYRGGYNEQFF	TGTGCCAGCAGCCAAGGGTACCGCGGGGGGTACAATGAGCAGTTCTTC
14	NA	TRBV24-1	NA	TRBJ2-1	CATTNGLYNNEQFF	TGTGCCACCACTAATGGGCTCTATAACAATGAGCAGTTCTTC
14	NA	TRBV7-9	NA	TRBJ2-7	CASSFEGGFDEQYF	TGTGCCAGCAGCTTTGAGGGAGGCTTTGACGAGCAGTACTTC
16	NA	TRBV7-6	NA	TRBJ2-7	CASSLEGERVTYEQYF	TGTGCCAGCAGCTTAGAAGGGGAAAGGGTAACCTACGAGCAGTACTTC
17	NA	TRBV6-5	few	TRBJ2-2	CASSLLPSEYNTGELFF	TGTGCCAGCAGTCTACTTCCTAGCGAGTACAACACCGGGGAGCTGTTTTTT
13	TRBD2	TRBV5-4	few	TRBJ2-2	CASDYGGAGELFF	TGTGCCTCCGATTACGGGGGGGCCGGGGAGCTGTTTTTT
16	TRBD2	TRBV5-4	few	TRBJ2-3	CASSLRGLAGSDTQYF	TGTGCCAGCAGCTTGCGTGGACTAGCGGGCTCAGATACGCAGTATTTT
15	NA	TRBV18	few	TRBJ2-7	CASSPPGGKVGEQYF	TGTGCCAGCTCACCACCAGGAGGTAAGGTGGGCGAGCAGTACTTC
16	TRBD2	TRBV29-1	NA	TRBJ2-1	CSVRASGGAGYNEQFF	TGCAGCGTTAGGGCTAGCGGGGGGGCGGGGTACAATGAGCAGTTCTTC
12	TRBD1	TRBV29-1	NA	TRBJ2-7	CSVGQGLYEQYF	TGCAGCGTCGGACAGGGGCTCTACGAGCAGTACTTC
13	NA	TRBV4-2	NA	TRBJ2-7	CASSTGLGYEQYF	TGTGCCAGCAGCACCGGACTGGGCTACGAGCAGTACTTC
15	NA	TRBV5-1	many	TRBJ2-7	CASSLGDGAYYEQYF	TGCGCCAGCAGCTTGGGCGATGGGGCCTACTACGAGCAGTACTTC
15	TRBD1	TRBV3-1	NA	TRBJ2-7	CASSQLTGGSYEQYF	TGTGCCAGCAGCCAGTTGACAGGGGGCTCCTACGAGCAGTACTTC